What follows describes a single TCR beta chain. Antigen unknown. The healthy adult donors were HIV-negative and reported no recent acute infections or vaccinations. Some clones are missing from TCRdb's copy, which holds only in-frame ones; the method was immunoSEQ multiplex PCR. The top ten clones hold roughly 0.13% of a sample with 2,100,000 or so clones, almost 96% of them seen once. The data were taken from a study of shared clonotypes between healthy human individuals. Overall study context: Used for every donor were three CD4 naive, three CD4 memory, two CD8 naive and one CD8 memory plate. Study-wide findings and caveats: Between several donors, naive CD4 clonotypes were shared at a level of approximately 5%.

The CDR3 extends over 14 amino acids. The germline V gene encodes CDR1 MDHEN and CDR2 SYDVKM. V shed 6 bases and J shed 8 bases, with 19 bases lying between them. The sample taken for sequencing was naive CD4+ T cells sorted from blood. Subset here: CD45RA+ positively selected. The chain couples TRBV28 to TRBJ1-2, with D perhaps TRBD1 (5 bases). This sequence originates from a young man in good health. The CDR3 loop reads CASRPEGWVRGYTF. CDR3 coding DNA: TGTGCCAGCAGGCCCGAGGGGTGGGTACGGGGCTACACCTTC.